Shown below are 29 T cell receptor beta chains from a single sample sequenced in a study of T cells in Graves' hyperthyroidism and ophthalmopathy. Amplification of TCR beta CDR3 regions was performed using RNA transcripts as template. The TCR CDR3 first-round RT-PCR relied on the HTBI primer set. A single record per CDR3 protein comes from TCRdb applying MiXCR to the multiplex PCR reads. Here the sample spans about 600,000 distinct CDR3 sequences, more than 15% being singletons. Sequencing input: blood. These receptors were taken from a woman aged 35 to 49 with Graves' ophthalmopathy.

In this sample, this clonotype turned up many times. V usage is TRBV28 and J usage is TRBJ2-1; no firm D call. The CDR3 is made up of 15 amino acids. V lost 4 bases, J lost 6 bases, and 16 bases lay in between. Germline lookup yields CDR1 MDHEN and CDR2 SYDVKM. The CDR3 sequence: CASSSVVDPGNEQFF. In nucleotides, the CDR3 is TGTGCCAGCAGTTCCGTAGTTGACCCCGGCAATGAGCAGTTCTTC.

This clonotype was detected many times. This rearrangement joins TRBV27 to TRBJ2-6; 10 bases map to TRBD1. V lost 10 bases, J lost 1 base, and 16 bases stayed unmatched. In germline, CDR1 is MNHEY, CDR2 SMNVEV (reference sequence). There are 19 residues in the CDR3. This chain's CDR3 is CATRGWNGTGVSGANVLTF. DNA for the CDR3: TGTGCCACTAGGGGGTGGAACGGGACAGGGGTGTCTGGGGCCAACGTCCTGACTTTC.

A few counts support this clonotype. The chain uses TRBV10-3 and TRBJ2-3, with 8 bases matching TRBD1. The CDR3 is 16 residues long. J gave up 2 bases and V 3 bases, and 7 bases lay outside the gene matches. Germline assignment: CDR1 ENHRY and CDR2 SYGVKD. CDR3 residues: CAISDPGTGLTDTQYF. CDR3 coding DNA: TGTGCCATCAGTGATCCCGGGACAGGACTCACAGATACGCAGTATTTT.

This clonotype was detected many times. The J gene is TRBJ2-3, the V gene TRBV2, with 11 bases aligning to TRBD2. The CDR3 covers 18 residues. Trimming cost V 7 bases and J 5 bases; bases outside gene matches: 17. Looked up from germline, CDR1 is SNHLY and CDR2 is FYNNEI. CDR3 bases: TGTGCCAGCACGGTCGCGGTAGCGGGGGGGCCAGTCATAGATACGCAGTATTTT. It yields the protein CASTVAVAGGPVIDTQYF.

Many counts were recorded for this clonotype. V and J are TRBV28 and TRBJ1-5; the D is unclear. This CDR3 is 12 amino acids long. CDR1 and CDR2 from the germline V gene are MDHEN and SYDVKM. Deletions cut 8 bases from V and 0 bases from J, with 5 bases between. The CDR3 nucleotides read TGTGCCAGCTGTGATAGCAATCAGCCCCAGCATTTT. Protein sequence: CASCDSNQPQHF.

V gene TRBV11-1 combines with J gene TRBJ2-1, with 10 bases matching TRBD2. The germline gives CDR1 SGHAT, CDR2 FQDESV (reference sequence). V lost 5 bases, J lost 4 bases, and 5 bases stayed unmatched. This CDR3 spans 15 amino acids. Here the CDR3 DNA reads TGTGCCAGCAGCCTCGGGACTAGCGATTACAATGAGCAGTTCTTC. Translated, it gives CASSLGTSDYNEQFF.

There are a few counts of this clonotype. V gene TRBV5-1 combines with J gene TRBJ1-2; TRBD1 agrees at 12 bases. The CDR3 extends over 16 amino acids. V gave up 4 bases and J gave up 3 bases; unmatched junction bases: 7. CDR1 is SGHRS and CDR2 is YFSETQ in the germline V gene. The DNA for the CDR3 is TGCGCCAGCAGCCGGGGACAGGGGGCTTTGGACTATGGCTACACCTTC. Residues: CASSRGQGALDYGYTF.

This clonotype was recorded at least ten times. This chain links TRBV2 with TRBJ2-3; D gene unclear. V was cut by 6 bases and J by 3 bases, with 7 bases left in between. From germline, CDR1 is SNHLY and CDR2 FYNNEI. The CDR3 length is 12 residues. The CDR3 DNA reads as TGTGCCAGCAGGCGGCGAACAGATACGCAGTATTTT. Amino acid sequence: CASRRRTDTQYF.

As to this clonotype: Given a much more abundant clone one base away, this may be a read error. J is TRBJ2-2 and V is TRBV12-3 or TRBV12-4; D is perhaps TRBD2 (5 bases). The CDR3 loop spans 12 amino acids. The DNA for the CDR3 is TGTGCCAGCAGTCTAGCCACCGGGGAGCTGTTTTTT. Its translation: CASSLATGELFF.

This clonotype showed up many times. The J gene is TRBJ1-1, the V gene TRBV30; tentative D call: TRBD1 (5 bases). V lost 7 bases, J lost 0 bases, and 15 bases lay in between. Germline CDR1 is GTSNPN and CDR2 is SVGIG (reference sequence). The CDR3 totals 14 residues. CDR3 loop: CASDSGPLNTEAFF. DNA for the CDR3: TGTGCCTCCGACTCAGGGCCCCTGAACACTGAAGCTTTCTTT.

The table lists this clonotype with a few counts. The CDR3 nucleotides are TGTGCCACCAGTGATGCGAGACAGGGGTCAAATGGCTACACCTTC. Protein product: CATSDARQGSNGYTF. The chain is built from TRBV24-1 and TRBJ1-2; 8 bases are shared with TRBD1. The V and J ends lost 3 bases and 6 bases, in that order; junction bases with no gene match: 8. The CDR3 has 15 amino acids. CDR1 and CDR2 from the germline V gene are KGHDR and SFDVKD.

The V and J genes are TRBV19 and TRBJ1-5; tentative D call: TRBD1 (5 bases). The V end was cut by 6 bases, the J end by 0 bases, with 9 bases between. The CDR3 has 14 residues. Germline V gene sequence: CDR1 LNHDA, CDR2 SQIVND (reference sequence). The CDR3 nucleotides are TGTGCCAGTAGACAGGATTATAGCAATCAGCCCCAGCATTTT. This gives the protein CASRQDYSNQPQHF.

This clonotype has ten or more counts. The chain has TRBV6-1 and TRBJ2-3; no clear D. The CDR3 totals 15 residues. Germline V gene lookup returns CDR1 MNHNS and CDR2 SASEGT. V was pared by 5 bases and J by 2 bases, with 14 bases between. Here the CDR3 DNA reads TGTGCCAGCAGTAGGACCCCTACCTCCACAGATACGCAGTATTTT. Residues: CASSRTPTSTDTQYF.

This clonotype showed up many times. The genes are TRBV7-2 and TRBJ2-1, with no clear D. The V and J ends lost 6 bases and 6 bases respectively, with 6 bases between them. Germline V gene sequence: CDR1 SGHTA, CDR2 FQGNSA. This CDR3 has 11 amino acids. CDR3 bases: TGTGCCAGCAGGAGTGGCAATGAGCAGTTCTTC. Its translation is CASRSGNEQFF.

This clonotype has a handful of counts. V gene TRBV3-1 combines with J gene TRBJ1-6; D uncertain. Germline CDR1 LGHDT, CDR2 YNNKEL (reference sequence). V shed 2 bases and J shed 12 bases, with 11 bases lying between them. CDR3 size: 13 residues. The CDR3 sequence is CASSQILVGPLHF. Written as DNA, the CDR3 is TGTGCCAGCAGCCAAATCCTTGTAGGACCCCTCCACTTT.

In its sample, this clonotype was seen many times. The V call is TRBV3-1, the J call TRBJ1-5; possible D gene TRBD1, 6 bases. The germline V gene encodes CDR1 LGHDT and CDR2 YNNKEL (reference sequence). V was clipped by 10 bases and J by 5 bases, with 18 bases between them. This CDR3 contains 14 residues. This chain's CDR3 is CATWMRGADQPQHF. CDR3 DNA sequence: TGTGCCACCTGGATGCGGGGGGCGGATCAGCCCCAGCATTTT.

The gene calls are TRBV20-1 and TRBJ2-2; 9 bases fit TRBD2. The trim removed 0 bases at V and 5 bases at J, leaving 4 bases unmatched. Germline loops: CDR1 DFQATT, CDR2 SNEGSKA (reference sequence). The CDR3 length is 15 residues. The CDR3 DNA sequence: TGCAGTGCTAGAGATCCGGCGGGAGGGACCGGGGAGCTGTTTTTT. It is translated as CSARDPAGGTGELFF.

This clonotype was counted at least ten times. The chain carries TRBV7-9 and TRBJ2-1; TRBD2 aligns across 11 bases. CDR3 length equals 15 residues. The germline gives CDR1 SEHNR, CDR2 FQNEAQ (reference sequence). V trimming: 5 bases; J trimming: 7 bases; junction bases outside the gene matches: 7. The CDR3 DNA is TGTGCCAGCAGCCGTAGCGGGGGGGCGTGGAATGAGCAGTTCTTC. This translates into CASSRSGGAWNEQFF.

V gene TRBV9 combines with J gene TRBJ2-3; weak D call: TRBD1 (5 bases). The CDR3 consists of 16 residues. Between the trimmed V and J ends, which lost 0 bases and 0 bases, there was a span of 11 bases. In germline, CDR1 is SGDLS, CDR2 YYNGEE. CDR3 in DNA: TGTGCCAGCAGCGTAGGGGGCGGCAGTAGCACAGATACGCAGTATTTT. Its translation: CASSVGGGSSTDTQYF.

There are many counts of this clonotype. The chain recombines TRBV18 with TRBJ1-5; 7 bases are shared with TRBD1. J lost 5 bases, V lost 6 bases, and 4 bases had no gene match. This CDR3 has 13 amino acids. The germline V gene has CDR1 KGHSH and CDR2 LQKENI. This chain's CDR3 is CASSGTEYQPQHF. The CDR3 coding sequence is TGTGCCAGCTCCGGGACAGAATATCAGCCCCAGCATTTT.

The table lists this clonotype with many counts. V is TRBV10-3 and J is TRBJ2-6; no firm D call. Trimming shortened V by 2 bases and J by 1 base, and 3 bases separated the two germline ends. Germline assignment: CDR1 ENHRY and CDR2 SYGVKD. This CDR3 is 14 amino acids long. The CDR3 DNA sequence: TGTGCCATCAGTGAGCCATCTGGGGCCAACGTCCTGACTTTC. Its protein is CAISEPSGANVLTF.

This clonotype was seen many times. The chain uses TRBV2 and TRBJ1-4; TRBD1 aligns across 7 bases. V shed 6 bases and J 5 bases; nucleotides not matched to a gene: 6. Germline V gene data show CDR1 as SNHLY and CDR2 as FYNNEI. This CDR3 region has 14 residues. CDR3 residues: CASSRTGGNEKLFF. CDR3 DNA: TGTGCCAGCAGCCGGACAGGCGGCAATGAAAAACTGTTTTTT.

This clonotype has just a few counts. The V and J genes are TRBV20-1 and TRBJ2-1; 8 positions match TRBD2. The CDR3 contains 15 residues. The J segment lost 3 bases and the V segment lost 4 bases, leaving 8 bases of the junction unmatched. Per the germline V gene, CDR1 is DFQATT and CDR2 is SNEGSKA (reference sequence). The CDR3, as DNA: TGCAGTGCTAAGAGCGGGAGACGCTACTACAATGAGCAGTTCTTC. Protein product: CSAKSGRRYYNEQFF.

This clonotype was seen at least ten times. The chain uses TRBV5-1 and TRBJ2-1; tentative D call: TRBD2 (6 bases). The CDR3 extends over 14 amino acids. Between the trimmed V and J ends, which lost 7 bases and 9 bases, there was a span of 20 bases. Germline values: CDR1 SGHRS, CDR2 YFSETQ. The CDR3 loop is CASYPIGGITEQFF. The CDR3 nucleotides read TGCGCCAGCTACCCTATCGGCGGGATTACTGAGCAGTTCTTC.

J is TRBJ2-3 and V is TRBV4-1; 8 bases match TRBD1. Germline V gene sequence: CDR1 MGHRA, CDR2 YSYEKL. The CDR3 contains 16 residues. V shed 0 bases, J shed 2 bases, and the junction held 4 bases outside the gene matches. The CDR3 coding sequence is TGCGCCAGCAGCCAAGAACTACAGGGGGACACAGATACGCAGTATTTT. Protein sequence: CASSQELQGDTDTQYF.

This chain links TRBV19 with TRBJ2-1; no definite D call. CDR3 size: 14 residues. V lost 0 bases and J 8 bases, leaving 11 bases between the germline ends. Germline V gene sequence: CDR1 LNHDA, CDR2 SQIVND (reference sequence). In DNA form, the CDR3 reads TGTGCCAGTAGTATAGACCCACGTGGAGATGAGCAGTTCTTC. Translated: CASSIDPRGDEQFF.

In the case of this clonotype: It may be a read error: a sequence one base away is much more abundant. Here the CDR3 DNA reads TGCAGCGTTGAATTGGGAGGGACAGGGAATAACGTTCAGTACTTC. It encodes CSVELGGTGNNVQYF. The chain is built from TRBV29-1 and TRBJ2-4; 9 bases are shared with TRBD1. CDR1 is SQVTM and CDR2 is ANQGSEA in the germline V gene. The CDR3 extends over 15 amino acids. Unmatched junction bases numbered 13, after V lost 2 bases and J lost 11 bases.

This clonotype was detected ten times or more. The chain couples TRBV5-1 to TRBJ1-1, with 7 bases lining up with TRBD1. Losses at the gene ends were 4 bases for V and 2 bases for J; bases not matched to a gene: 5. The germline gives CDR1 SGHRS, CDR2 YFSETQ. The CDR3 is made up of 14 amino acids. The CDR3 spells CASSIDRDNTEAFF. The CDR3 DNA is TGCGCCAGCAGCATTGACAGGGACAACACTGAAGCTTTCTTT.

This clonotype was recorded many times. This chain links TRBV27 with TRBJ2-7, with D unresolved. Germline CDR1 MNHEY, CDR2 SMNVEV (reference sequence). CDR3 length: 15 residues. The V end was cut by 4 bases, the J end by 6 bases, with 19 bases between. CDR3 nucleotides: TGTGCCAGCAGTTCCTTTCAAGGGATGAACGGCGAGCAGTACTTC. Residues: CASSSFQGMNGEQYF.